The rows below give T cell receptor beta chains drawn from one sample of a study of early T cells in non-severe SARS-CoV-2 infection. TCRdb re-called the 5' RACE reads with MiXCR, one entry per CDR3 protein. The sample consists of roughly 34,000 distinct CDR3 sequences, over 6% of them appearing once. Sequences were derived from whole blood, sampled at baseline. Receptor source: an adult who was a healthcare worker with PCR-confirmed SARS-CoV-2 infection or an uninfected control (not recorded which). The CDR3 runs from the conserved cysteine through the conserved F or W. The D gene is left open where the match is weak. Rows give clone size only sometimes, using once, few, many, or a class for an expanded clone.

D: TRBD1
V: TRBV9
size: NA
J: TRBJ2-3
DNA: TGTGCCAGCAGCCCGCCCATGACAGGGGGATACACAGATACGCAGTATTTT
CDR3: CASSPPMTGGYTDTQYF

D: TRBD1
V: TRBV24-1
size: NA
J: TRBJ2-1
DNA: TGTGCCACCAGTGACCCCGACAGGGGGCCCTACAATGAGCAGTTCTTC
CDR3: CATSDPDRGPYNEQFF

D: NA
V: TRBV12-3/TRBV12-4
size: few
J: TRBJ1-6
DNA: TGTGCCAGCAGGGTCCACTATAATTCACCCCTCCACTTT
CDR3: CASRVHYNSPLHF

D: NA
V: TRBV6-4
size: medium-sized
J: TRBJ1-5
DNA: TGTGCCAGCAGTGCGGACATAGGTCAGCCCCAGCATTTT
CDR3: CASSADIGQPQHF

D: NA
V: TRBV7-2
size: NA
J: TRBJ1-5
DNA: TGTGCCAGCAGCTTAGGCAGGGGATATAGCAATCAGCCCCAGCATTTT
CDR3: CASSLGRGYSNQPQHF

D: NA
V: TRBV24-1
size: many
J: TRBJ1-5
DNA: TGTGCCACCAGTGTGAATGGAAGGGATGGGAATCAGCCCCAGCATTTT
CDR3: CATSVNGRDGNQPQHF

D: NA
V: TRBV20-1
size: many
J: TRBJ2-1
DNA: TGCAGTGCCAGATGGGACTTAAAGATTTACAATGAGCAGTTCTTC
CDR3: CSARWDLKIYNEQFF

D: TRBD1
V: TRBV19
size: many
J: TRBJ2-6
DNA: TGTGCCAGTAGTCCAGGACAGGCTTACTCTGGGGCCAACGTCCTGACTTTC
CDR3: CASSPGQAYSGANVLTF

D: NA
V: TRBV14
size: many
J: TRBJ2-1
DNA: TGTGCCAGCAGCCCAGGACTGGGGGTATGGGATGAGCAGTTCTTC
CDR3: CASSPGLGVWDEQFF

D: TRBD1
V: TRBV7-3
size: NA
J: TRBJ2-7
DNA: TGTGCCAGCAGCCCGACATCCGGGACAGGGGGCTTTCGCGAGCAGTACTTC
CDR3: CASSPTSGTGGFREQYF

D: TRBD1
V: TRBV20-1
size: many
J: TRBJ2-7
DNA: TGCAGTGCTAGGATAATACAGGGACAGGGAGTCGAGCAGTACTTC
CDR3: CSARIIQGQGVEQYF

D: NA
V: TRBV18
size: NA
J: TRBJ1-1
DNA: TGTGCCAGCTCACCCGGGGGGGAAGCTTTCTTT
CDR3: CASSPGGEAFF

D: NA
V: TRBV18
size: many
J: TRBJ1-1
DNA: TGTGCCAGCTCACCAACAGGCTCGACTGAAGCTTTCTTT
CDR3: CASSPTGSTEAFF

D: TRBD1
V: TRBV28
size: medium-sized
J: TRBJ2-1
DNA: TGTGCCAGCAGTTGGGGACAGTACAATGAGCAGTTCTTC
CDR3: CASSWGQYNEQFF

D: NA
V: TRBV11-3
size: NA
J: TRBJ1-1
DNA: TGTGCCAGCAGCTTAACCCAGGGGAGCACTGAAGCTTTCTTT
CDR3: CASSLTQGSTEAFF

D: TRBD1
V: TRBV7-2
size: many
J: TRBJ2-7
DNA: TGTGCCAGCAGCTGGGACAGCTCCTACGAGCAGTACTTC
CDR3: CASSWDSSYEQYF

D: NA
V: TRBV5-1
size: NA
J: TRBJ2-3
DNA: TGCGCCAGCAGCCAGACTTCAGATACGCAGTATTTT
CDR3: CASSQTSDTQYF

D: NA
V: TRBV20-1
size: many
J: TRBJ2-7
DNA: TGCAGTGCCAACGGACGGACCTACGAGCAGTACTTC
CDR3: CSANGRTYEQYF

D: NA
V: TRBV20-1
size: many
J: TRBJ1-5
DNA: TGCAGTGCTGGGGACGGCAATCAGCCCCAGCATTTT
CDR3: CSAGDGNQPQHF

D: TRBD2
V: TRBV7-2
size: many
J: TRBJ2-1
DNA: TGTGCCAGCAGCTCCCGACGGGAGGGAACCTACAATGAGCAGTTCTTC
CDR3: CASSSRREGTYNEQFF

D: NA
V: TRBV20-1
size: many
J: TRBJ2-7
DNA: TGCAGTGCTAGAGTGGACTACGAGCAGTACTTC
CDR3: CSARVDYEQYF

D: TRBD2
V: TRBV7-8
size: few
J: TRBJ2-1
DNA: TGTGCCAGCAGCCCGGGAACTAGCGGGAGTACGCATGAGCAGTTCTTC
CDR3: CASSPGTSGSTHEQFF

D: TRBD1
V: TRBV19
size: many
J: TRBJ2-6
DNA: TGTGCCAGTAGGAAGACAGGGGCTGGGGCCAACGTCCTGACTTTC
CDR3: CASRKTGAGANVLTF

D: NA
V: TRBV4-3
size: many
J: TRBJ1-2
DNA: TGCGCCAGCAGCCAAGACAGGTCGGCTAACTATGGCTACACCTTC
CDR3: CASSQDRSANYGYTF

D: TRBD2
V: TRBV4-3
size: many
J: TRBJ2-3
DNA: TGCGCCAGCAGCCTAACTAGCGGGAGATCAGATACGCAGTATTTT
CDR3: CASSLTSGRSDTQYF

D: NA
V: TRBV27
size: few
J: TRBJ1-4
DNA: TGTGCCAGCAGCGGGGCTAATGAAAAACTGTTTTTT
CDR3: CASSGANEKLFF

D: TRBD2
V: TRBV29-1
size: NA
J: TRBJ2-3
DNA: TGCAGCGTTGTTGCTAGCGGAGATACGCAGTATTTT
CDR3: CSVVASGDTQYF

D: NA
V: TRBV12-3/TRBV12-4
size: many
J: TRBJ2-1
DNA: TGTGCCAGCAGTTCCCGGTTCTCCTACAATGAGCAGTTCTTC
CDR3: CASSSRFSYNEQFF

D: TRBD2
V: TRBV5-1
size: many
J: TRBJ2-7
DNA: TGCGCCAGCAGCTTGGTGGCTAGCGGCTCCTACGAGCAGTACTTC
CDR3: CASSLVASGSYEQYF

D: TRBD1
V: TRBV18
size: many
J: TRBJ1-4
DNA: TGTGCCAGCTCACAAAGACAGCCGGGACAGACTAATGAAAAACTGTTTTTT
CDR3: CASSQRQPGQTNEKLFF

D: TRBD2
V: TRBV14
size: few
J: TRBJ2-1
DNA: TGTGCCAGCAGCCCCCTAGCGGACTCCTACAATGAGCAGTTCTTC
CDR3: CASSPLADSYNEQFF

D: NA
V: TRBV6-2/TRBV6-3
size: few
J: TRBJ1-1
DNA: TGTGCCAGCAGAACTCACAGGATTGAAGCTTTCTTT
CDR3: CASRTHRIEAFF

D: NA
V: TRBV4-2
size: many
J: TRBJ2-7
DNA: TGTGCCAGCAGCCAAGGGGTAGGGTTTCTTCTCCAGGGGCAGTACTTC
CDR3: CASSQGVGFLLQGQYF

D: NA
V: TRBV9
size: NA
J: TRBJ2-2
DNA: TGTGCCAGCAGCTTTACCGGGACCCCGAACACCGGGGAGCTGTTTTTT
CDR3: CASSFTGTPNTGELFF

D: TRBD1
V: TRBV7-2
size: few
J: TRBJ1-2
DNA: TGTGCCAGCAGCAACACAGGGGGCGTCTATGGCTACACCTTC
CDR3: CASSNTGGVYGYTF

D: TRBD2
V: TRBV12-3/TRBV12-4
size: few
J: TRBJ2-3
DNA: TGTGCCACCACCCGCGGGAGGGCCATAGATACGCAGTATTTT
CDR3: CATTRGRAIDTQYF

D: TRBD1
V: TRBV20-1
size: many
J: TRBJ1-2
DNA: TGCAGTGCTAGAGATCGACCCACAGGGGACTATGGCTACACCTTC
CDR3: CSARDRPTGDYGYTF

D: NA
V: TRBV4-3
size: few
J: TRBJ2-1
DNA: TGCGCCAGCAGCCGAGTACAGGGTGACAATGAGCAGTCCTTC
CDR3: CASSRVQGDNEQSF

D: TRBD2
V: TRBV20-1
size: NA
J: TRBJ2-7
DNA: TGCAGCTCCCCTAGCGGGGGATTATACCAGCAGTACTTC
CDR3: CSSPSGGLYQQYF

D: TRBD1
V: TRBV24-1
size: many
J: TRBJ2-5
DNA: TGTGCCACCAGTGAACCAGGACAGGGTCACCAAGAGACCCAGTACTTC
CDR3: CATSEPGQGHQETQYF

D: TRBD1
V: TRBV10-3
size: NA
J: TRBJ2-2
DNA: TGTGCCATCAGTGAATCTTTCGGACAGGGGGACACCGGGGAGCTGTTTTTT
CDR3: CAISESFGQGDTGELFF

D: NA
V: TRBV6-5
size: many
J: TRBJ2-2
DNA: TGTGCCAGCAGTTATTCCTTCGACCGAGTCATATCCGGGGAGCTGTTTTTT
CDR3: CASSYSFDRVISGELFF

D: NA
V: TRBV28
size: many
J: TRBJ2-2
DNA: TGTGCCAGCACCCTCGCAGGGGTAACCGGGGAGCTGTTTTTT
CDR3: CASTLAGVTGELFF

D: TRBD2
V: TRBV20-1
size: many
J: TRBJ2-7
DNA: TGCAGTGCTCCGACTAGCGGGAGACCCTACGAGCAGTACTTC
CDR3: CSAPTSGRPYEQYF

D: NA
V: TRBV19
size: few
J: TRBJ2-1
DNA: TGTGCCAGTAGTATAATTAGGGTGAGCGGGAATGAGCAGTTCTTC
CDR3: CASSIIRVSGNEQFF

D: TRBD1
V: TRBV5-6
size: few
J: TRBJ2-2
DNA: TGTGCCAGCAGCTGGGGGACAGGGACCGGGGAGCTGTTTTTT
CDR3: CASSWGTGTGELFF

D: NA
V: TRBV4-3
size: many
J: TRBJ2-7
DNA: TGCGCCAGCAGCCAAGCCATTGGGTACGAGCAGTACTTC
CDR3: CASSQAIGYEQYF

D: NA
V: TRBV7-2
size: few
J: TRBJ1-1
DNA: TGTGCCAGCAGCTTTGGCAGAGAAGCTTTCTTT
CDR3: CASSFGREAFF

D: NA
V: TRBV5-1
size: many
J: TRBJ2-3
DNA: TGCGCCAGCAGCTTGGGTAGTTCGACTAGCACAGATACGCAGTATTTT
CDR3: CASSLGSSTSTDTQYF

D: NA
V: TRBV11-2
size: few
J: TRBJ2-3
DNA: TGTGCCAGCAGCTTAGTGGGTCTAAACACAGATACGCAGTATTTT
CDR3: CASSLVGLNTDTQYF